The 13 T cell receptor beta chains below were found in one sample sequenced in a study of cytomegalovirus exposure and HLA in healthy donors. PCR amplification relied on 60 Vbeta primers (plus 13 Jbeta primers). Libraries were prepared by immunoSEQ multiplex PCR; TCRdb keeps only in-frame clonotypes and omits some of them. This sample has more than 150,000 clones; around 80% occur once, and the top ten carry more than 1.3%. The sequencing input was PBMCs. The receptors come from a male donor in good health and CMV-seronegative.

The chain couples TRBV19 to TRBJ1-1; D perhaps matches TRBD1 (5 bases). The germline CDR1 and CDR2 sequences are LNHDA and SQIVND (reference sequence). V was trimmed by 5 bases and J by 6 bases, leaving 19 bases between them. The CDR3 is made up of 15 amino acids. The CDR3 loop is CASSLYGQEDAEAFF. The CDR3 nucleotides are TGTGCCAGTAGTTTATATGGACAAGAAGACGCTGAAGCTTTCTTT.

This clone was found once. The J gene is TRBJ2-2, the V gene TRBV9; possible D gene TRBD2, 7 bases. V was trimmed by 3 bases and J by 5 bases, leaving 14 bases between them. The V gene's germline CDR1 is SGDLS and CDR2 YYNGEE. The CDR3 consists of 15 residues. The CDR3 here is CASSAQGGVTGELFF. The CDR3 DNA reads TGTGCCAGCAGCGCACAGGGAGGGGTAACCGGGGAGCTGTTTTTT. The whole variable domain, filled in from reference TRBV9 and TRBJ2-2, reads DSGVTQTPKHLITATGQRVTLRCSPRSGDLSVYWYQQSLDQGLQFLIQYYNGEERAKGNILERFSAQQFPDLHSELNLSSLELGDSALYFCASSAQGGVTGELFFGEGSRLTVL.

The chain links TRBV5-1 to TRBJ1-1, with 9 bases that match TRBD1. Germline V gene sequence: CDR1 SGHRS, CDR2 YFSETQ. This CDR3 region has 16 residues. V gave up 9 bases and J gave up 0 bases; unmatched junction bases: 12. CDR3 loop: CATSTGTGSMNTEAFF. The CDR3 coding sequence is TGCGCCACTAGTACCGGGACAGGGTCCATGAACACTGAAGCTTTCTTT. Using reference TRBV5-1 and TRBJ1-1 for the parts outside the CDR3, the full variable domain is KAGVTQTPRYLIKTRGQQVTLSCSPISGHRSVSWYQQTPGQGLQFLFEYFSETQRNKGNFPGRFSGRQFSNSRSEMNVSTLELGDSALYLCATSTGTGSMNTEAFFGQGTRLTVV.

This clone turned up a few times. The gene calls are TRBV5-1 and TRBJ1-2; possible D gene TRBD1, 5 bases. The CDR3 is 12 amino acids. Looked up from germline, CDR1 is SGHRS and CDR2 is YFSETQ. Trimming took 4 bases from V and 8 from J, leaving 12 bases between them. The CDR3 bases are TGCGCCAGCAGCGCGACAGAATACGGCTACACCTTC. Protein: CASSATEYGYTF.

The chain joins TRBV16 to TRBJ2-1; TRBD2 matches at 9 bases. J gave up 15 bases and V 0 bases, and 6 bases lay outside the gene matches. The CDR3 has 13 amino acids. In germline, CDR1 is KGHSY, CDR2 FQNENV. The CDR3 sequence: CASSQSASGALFF. CDR3 in DNA: TGTGCCAGCAGCCAATCCGCTAGCGGGGCCTTGTTCTTC. The entire variable domain, with the rest obtained from reference TRBV16 and TRBJ2-1, is as follows: GEEVAQTPKHLVRGEGQKAKLYCAPIKGHSYVFWYQQVLKNEFKFLISFQNENVFDETGMPKERFSAKCLPNSPCSLEIQATKLEDSAVYFCASSQSASGALFFGPGTRLTVL.

V gene TRBV7-2 combines with J gene TRBJ2-7; 9 bases line up with TRBD2. V lost 5 bases, J lost 6 bases, and 8 bases stayed unmatched. Germline V gene sequence: CDR1 SGHTA, CDR2 FQGNSA. The CDR3 has 14 residues. As DNA, the CDR3 is TGTGCCAGCAGCCAACCCGGGACTAGCCGCGAGCAGTACTTC. Protein sequence: CASSQPGTSREQYF.

The chain is built from TRBV27 and TRBJ2-3; D possibly corresponds to TRBD1 (6 bases). This CDR3 is 16 amino acids long. Germline CDR1 and CDR2: MNHEY and SMNVEV (reference sequence). V lost 4 bases and J 0 bases, leaving 14 bases between the germline ends. This chain's CDR3 is CASSSQQGASTDTQYF. The CDR3 bases are TGTGCCAGCAGTTCCCAACAGGGAGCTAGCACAGATACGCAGTATTTT.

Turning to this clone: Other DNA sequences in this sample translate to the same CDR3. The CDR3 loop reads CASSLAGASSYEQYF. The DNA for the CDR3 is TGTGCCAGCAGCTTAGCTGGGGCTAGCTCCTACGAGCAGTACTTC. The V and J genes are TRBV7-2 and TRBJ2-7; weak D call: TRBD1 (5 bases). CDR1 is SGHTA, CDR2 FQGNSA, per germline. This CDR3 contains 15 residues. Deletions cut 0 bases from V and 0 bases from J, with 9 bases between.

In the case of this clone: Germline and junction disagree at one end, which may indicate a read error. This rearrangement joins TRBV7-9 to TRBJ2-7; 8 bases align to TRBD1. This CDR3 is built from 16 residues. Germline-derived CDR1 and CDR2 are SEHNR and FQNEAQ (reference sequence). CDR3 amino acids: CSSSPLGQGTYYEQYF. Here the CDR3 DNA reads TGTTCCAGCAGCCCTCTTGGACAGGGAACTTACTACGAGCAGTACTTC.

This chain connects TRBV11-2 to TRBJ2-1, with 11 bases aligning to TRBD2. CDR3 length: 14 amino acids. Germline V gene data show CDR1 as SGHAT and CDR2 as FQNNGV. With V trimmed by 6 bases and J by 7 bases, 5 bases remained unmatched. CDR3 coding DNA: TGTGCCAGCAGTGACCGGACTAGCGGGAATGAGCAGTTCTTC. This gives the protein CASSDRTSGNEQFF.

This clone was detected only a few times. The genes are TRBV29-1 and TRBJ2-2; 11 bases are a match to TRBD1. V trimming: 6 bases; J trimming: 4 bases; junction bases outside the gene matches: 4. In germline, CDR1 is SQVTM, CDR2 ANQGSEA. CDR3 length equals 14 residues. CDR3 amino acids: CSVRTGGTTGELFF. The CDR3, as DNA: TGCAGCGTGAGGACAGGGGGCACCACCGGGGAGCTGTTTTTT.

This clone has only a few counts. The chain joins TRBV4-3 to TRBJ1-5, with D tentatively TRBD1 (6 bases). CDR1 and CDR2 (germline): LGHNA, YSLEER. This CDR3 is built from 15 residues. Trimming took off 0 bases at V and 1 base at J, with 7 bases between the two ends. CDR3 sequence (DNA): TGCGCCAGCAGCCAAGATACAGGGAGCAATCAGCCCCAGCATTTT. Its translation is CASSQDTGSNQPQHF.

The V and J genes are TRBV10-1 and TRBJ1-4; TRBD1 is a possible D gene (6 bases). Per germline, CDR1 WNHNN and CDR2 SYGVQD (reference sequence). The V and J ends lost 6 bases and 4 bases respectively, with 9 bases between them. CDR3 length equals 13 residues. CDR3 in DNA: TGCGCCAGCAGAGGACAGCATAATGAAAAACTGTTTTTT. Protein product: CASRGQHNEKLFF.